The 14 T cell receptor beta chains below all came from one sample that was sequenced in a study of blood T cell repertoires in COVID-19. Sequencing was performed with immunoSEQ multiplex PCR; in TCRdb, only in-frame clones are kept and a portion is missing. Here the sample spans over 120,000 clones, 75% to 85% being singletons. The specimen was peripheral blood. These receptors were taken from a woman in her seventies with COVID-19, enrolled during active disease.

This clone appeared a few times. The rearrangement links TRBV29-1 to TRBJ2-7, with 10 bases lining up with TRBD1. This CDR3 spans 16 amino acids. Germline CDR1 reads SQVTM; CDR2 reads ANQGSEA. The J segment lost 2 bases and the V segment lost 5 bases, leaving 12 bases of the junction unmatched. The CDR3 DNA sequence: TGCAGCGTTTCGGGACAGGGGTCCCGGTCCCCCTACGAGCAGTACTTC. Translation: CSVSGQGSRSPYEQYF.

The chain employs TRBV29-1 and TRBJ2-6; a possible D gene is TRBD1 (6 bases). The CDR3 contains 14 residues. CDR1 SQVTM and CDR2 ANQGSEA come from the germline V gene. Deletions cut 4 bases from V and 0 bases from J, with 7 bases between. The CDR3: CSVGQDSGANVLTF. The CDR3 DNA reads TGCAGCGTTGGACAGGACTCTGGGGCCAACGTCCTGACTTTC.

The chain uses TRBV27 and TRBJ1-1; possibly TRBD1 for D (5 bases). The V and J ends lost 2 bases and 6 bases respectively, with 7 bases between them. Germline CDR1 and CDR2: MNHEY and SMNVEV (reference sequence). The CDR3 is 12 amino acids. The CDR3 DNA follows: TGTGCCAGCAGTTTACGGGGGGCTGAAGCTTTCTTT. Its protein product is CASSLRGAEAFF.

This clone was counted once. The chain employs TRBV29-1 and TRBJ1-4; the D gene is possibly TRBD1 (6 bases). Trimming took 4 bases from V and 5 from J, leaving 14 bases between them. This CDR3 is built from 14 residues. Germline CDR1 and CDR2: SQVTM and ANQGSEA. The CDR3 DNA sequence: TGCAGCGTTGTCAGGTTACAGGGCAATGAAAAACTGTTTTTT. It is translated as CSVVRLQGNEKLFF.

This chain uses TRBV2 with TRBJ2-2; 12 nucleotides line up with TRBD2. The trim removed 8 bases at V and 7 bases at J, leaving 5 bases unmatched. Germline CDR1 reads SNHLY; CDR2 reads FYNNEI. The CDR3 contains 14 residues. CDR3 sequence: CASGLAGLGGELFF. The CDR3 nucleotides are TGTGCCAGCGGACTAGCGGGGCTCGGCGGGGAGCTGTTTTTT.

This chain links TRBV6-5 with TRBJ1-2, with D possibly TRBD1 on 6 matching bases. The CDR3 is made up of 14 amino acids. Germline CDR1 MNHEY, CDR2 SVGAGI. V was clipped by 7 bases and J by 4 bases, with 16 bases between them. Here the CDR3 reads CASIPQGRIYGYTF. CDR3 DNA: TGTGCCAGCATCCCACAGGGACGGATCTATGGCTACACCTTC.

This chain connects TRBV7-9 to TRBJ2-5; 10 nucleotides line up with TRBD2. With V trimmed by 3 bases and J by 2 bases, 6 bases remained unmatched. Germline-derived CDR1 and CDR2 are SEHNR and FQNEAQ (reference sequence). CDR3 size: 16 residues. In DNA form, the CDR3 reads TGTGCCAGCAGCTTCCTAGCGGGGGCCCAGCAAGAGACCCAGTACTTC. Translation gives CASSFLAGAQQETQYF.

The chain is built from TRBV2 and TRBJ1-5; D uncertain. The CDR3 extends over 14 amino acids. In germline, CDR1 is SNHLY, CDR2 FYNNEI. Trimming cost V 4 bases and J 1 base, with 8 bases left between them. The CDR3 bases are TGTGCCAGCAGTGTACCGGGGAGCAATCAGCCCCAGCATTTT. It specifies CASSVPGSNQPQHF.

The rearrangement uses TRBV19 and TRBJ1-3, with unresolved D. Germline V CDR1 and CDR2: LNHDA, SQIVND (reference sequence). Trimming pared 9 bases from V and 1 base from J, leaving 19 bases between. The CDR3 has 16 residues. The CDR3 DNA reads TGTGCCAGCACCCCGGGGTTATCGCCTTCTGGAAACACCATATATTTT. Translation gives CASTPGLSPSGNTIYF.

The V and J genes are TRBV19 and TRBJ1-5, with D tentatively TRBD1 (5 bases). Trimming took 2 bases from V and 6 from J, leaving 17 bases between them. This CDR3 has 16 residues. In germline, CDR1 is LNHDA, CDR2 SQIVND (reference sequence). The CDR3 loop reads CASSISWTSEFQPQHF. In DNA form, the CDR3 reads TGTGCCAGTAGTATAAGTTGGACATCGGAGTTTCAGCCCCAGCATTTT.

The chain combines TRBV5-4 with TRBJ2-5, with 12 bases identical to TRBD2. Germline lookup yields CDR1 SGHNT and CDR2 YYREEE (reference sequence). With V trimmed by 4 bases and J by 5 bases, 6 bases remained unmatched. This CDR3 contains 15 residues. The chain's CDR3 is CASSPSGGAGETQYF. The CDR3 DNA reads TGTGCCAGCAGCCCTAGCGGGGGGGCCGGGGAGACCCAGTACTTC.

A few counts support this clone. This CDR3 is CASSQGYNPNQPQHF. DNA for the CDR3: TGCGCCAGCAGCCAAGGATACAACCCAAATCAGCCCCAGCATTTT. The V and J genes are TRBV4-1 and TRBJ1-5; D is unresolved. Germline V lookup: CDR1 MGHRA, CDR2 YSYEKL. V lost 1 base and J 4 bases, leaving 11 bases between the germline ends. There are 15 residues in the CDR3.

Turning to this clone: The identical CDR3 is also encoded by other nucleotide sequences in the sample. This CDR3 reads CASSQTGDNSPLHF. CDR3 DNA: TGCGCCAGCAGCCAGACAGGGGATAATTCACCCCTCCACTTT. The genes are TRBV5-1 and TRBJ1-6, with 8 bases that match TRBD1. V was pared by 4 bases and J by 5 bases, with 2 bases of the junction left unmatched. Germline loops: CDR1 SGHRS, CDR2 YFSETQ. The CDR3 extends over 14 amino acids.

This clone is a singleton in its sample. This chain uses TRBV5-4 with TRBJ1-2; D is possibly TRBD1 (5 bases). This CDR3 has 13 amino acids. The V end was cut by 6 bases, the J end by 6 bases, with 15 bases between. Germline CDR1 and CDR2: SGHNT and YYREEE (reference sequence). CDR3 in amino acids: CASNLQGFHGYTF. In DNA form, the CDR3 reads TGTGCCAGCAACCTTCAGGGCTTCCATGGCTACACCTTC.